These T cell receptor beta chains were read from a single sample in a study of T cell responses to AZD1222 COVID-19 vaccine. Clones were sequenced by immunoSEQ multiplex PCR, and TCRdb holds only the in-frame ones, with some missing. The sample has 150,000 or so clones, 93% seen once. Sequencing was performed on peripheral blood, taken on day 0 of AZD1222 vaccination. The receptor source for this set is an adult in good health. CDR3s include the opening cysteine and the closing phenylalanine or tryptophan.

TRBV25-1	11	TRBJ1-2	CASLDIYGYTF
TRBV28	13	TRBJ2-7	CASSFGSLLEQYF
TRBV6-6	15	TRBJ1-5	CASSYPGSGVQPQHF
TRBV29-1	14	TRBJ2-7	CSVGGTVSSYEQYF
TRBV27	13	TRBJ2-7	CASSLFGDYEQYF
TRBV30	14	TRBJ2-1	CACRTSGRVNEQFF
TRBV6-5	14	TRBJ2-1	CASSYGGGQGEQFF
TRBV2	13	TRBJ1-1	CASSGRGNTEAFF
TRBV5-1	11	TRBJ2-3	CASSLEDTQYF
TRBV4-1	12	TRBJ2-3	CASSQVEDTQYF
TRBV7-8	17	TRBJ2-1	CASSLGLVGGIYNEQFF
TRBV6-5	13	TRBJ2-7	CASRDRGLYEQYF
TRBV6-5	15	TRBJ1-5	CASSFEGQGHQPQHF
TRBV13	17	TRBJ2-1	CASSPPVTSGRYNEQFF
TRBV24-1	15	TRBJ2-3	CATSDPTESTDTQYF
TRBV4-2	16	TRBJ2-5	CASSPGTSGRGETQYF
TRBV9	15	TRBJ1-6	CASSVEGQEFSPLHF
TRBV6-5	14	TRBJ1-2	CASSSSVGYYGYTF
TRBV6-4	15	TRBJ2-1	CASSEGTGENNEQFF
TRBV11-2	15	TRBJ2-1	CASSFSGGSYNEQFF
TRBV28	16	TRBJ2-2	CASSPASGTDTGELFF
TRBV30	14	TRBJ2-3	CAWTSAGAGDTQYF